What follows describes a single T cell receptor (beta chain). Germline lookup yields CDR1 LNHDA and CDR2 SQIVND (reference sequence). This CDR3 spans 15 amino acids. The V and J ends lost 10 bases and 2 bases respectively, with 19 bases between them. This sample is part of a study of shared clonotypes between healthy human individuals. Data came from immunoSEQ multiplex PCR; TCRdb stores just in-frame clones and leaves some out. The repertoire consists of millions of clones, with over 85% occurring once and the leading ten covering 0.14%. The V call is TRBV19, the J call TRBJ2-3; perhaps TRBD2 as D (6 bases). The receptor was isolated from a man aged 18 to 35 in good health. Sample: naive CD4+ T cells sorted from blood. Subset: CD45RA+ positively selected. CDR3 residues: CATTREALPTDTQYF. CDR3 sequence (DNA): TGTGCCACCACCAGGGAGGCCCTGCCCACAGATACGCAGTATTTT.